The following is a TCR beta chain sequence with its context. Its antigen is still unknown. Having been cultured for 10 days, the cells underwent CD4+ T cell isolation. Vaccinated recipients, who were negative for nucleocapsid antibodies, had no history of SARS-CoV-2 infection. This sample is part of a study of vaccination effects on CD4 cells after COVID-19. Looking at the study overall: Sequencing was preceded by expansion of antigen-specific CD4+ T cells with viral peptide pools in the ViraFEST assay. Wells of roughly 2.1 million PBMC each were grown with roughly 10 IU/ml IL-2 and around 10 ug/ml peptides.

Assay: immunoSEQ multiplex PCR; the TCRdb copy retains only in-frame clones and omits some. This sample has about 70,000 clones, with 70% to 80% found just once. Whole-study results and caveats: Clones arising from infection and from vaccination showed marked clonal contraction late after vaccination.

Germline CDR1 is MNHEY and CDR2 is SVGAGI. The ends were cut back, 7 bases at V and 2 bases at J, with 11 bases in the middle. CDR3 size: 13 residues. This sequence joins TRBV6-5 and TRBJ1-1; D may be TRBD1 (5 bases). The clonotype was recovered from a human donor who received a COVID-19 vaccine. The sample in question was CD4+ T cells from PBMCs cultured without peptide, obtained before COVID-19 vaccination. In DNA form, the CDR3 reads TGTGCCAGCAAACCGGGGGAAAACACTGAAGCTTTCTTT. The encoded protein is CASKPGENTEAFF.